The 22 T cell receptor beta chains given below trace back to one sample, sequenced in a study of T cells in Graves' hyperthyroidism and ophthalmopathy (dated by TCRdb to about 2019). Libraries were built with multiplex PCR. The sequencing machine was an Illumina HiSeq 2000. The TCR beta CDR3 regions were amplified from RNA transcripts. A first-round RT-PCR of the TCR CDR3 used the HTBI primer set with the Qiagen OneStep RT-PCR kit. TCRdb reanalyzed the raw reads on its own, using fastp at Q25 for trimming and MiXCR for clone calling, and kept in-frame beta chains. Merged by CDR3 protein, the rows form single entries marked with the most common genes and DNA. The sample profile shows about 680,000 distinct CDR3 sequences; 30% to 40% of them were found once. Less than 35% of the sample goes to the ten largest clones. The specimen was blood. Source of these receptors: a woman between 35 and 50 years old with Graves' hyperthyroidism.

The chain employs TRBV6-1 and TRBJ2-7; tentatively, D is TRBD1 (5 bases). The CDR3 spans 14 residues. Per the germline V gene, CDR1 is MNHNS and CDR2 is SASEGT. Trimming removed 6 bases from V and 2 bases from J, with 14 bases in between. The CDR3 loop reads CASRGSGRPYEQYF. DNA of the CDR3: TGTGCCAGCAGGGGATCAGGGCGGCCCTACGAGCAGTACTTC.

The chain carries TRBV4-2 and TRBJ1-1; possible D gene TRBD1, 6 bases. The CDR3 is made up of 18 amino acids. The V and J ends lost 4 bases and 1 base respectively, with 22 bases between them. In germline, CDR1 is LGHNA, CDR2 YNFKEQ. DNA for the CDR3: TGTGCCAGCAGCCGGGGGGGGCAGGGAGGGGAAACGAACACTGAAGCTTTCTTT. It specifies CASSRGGQGGETNTEAFF.

This clonotype has a handful of counts. This chain links TRBV4-1 with TRBJ1-1; D call uncertain. The CDR3 is 14 amino acids. Trimming cost V 2 bases and J 6 bases, with 13 bases left between them. Germline values: CDR1 MGHRA, CDR2 YSYEKL. The CDR3 spells CASSQRPKTAEAFF. The CDR3 DNA follows: TGCGCCAGCAGCCAACGACCGAAAACGGCTGAAGCTTTCTTT.

V gene TRBV24-1 combines with J gene TRBJ2-2; 8 nucleotides line up with TRBD2. The junction had 1 base not matched to a gene; V was cut back by 7 bases and J by 4 bases. The length of the CDR3 is 13 residues. Germline V gives CDR1 KGHDR, CDR2 SFDVKD. The CDR3 is CATSGRGTGELFF. CDR3 nucleotides: TGTGCCACCAGCGGGAGGGGCACCGGGGAGCTGTTTTTT.

The chain carries TRBV7-2 and TRBJ1-6; D not resolved. The V and J ends lost 5 bases and 3 bases respectively, with 11 bases between them. Germline V gene sequence: CDR1 SGHTA, CDR2 FQGNSA. The CDR3 is made up of 15 amino acids. CDR3 DNA: TGTGCCAGCAGCCAAAAGGGTATCTATAATTCACCCCTCCACTTT. This sequence encodes CASSQKGIYNSPLHF.

V and J are TRBV6-1 and TRBJ2-2; 12 nucleotides agree with TRBD1. The length of the CDR3 is 16 residues. V lost 6 bases, J lost 6 bases, and 8 bases stayed unmatched. Germline V CDR1 and CDR2: MNHNS, SASEGT. The CDR3 here is CASRSGQGAVSGELFF. The CDR3 bases are TGTGCCAGCAGGTCGGGACAGGGGGCGGTATCCGGGGAGCTGTTTTTT.

In its sample, this clonotype was seen a few times. This chain uses TRBV10-3 with TRBJ2-5; possibly TRBD1 or TRBD2 for D (5 bases each). V lost 6 bases, J lost 2 bases, and 16 bases lay in between. Germline lookup yields CDR1 ENHRY and CDR2 SYGVKD. The length of the CDR3 is 15 residues. The CDR3 sequence is CAISRGRGEQETQYF. The DNA for the CDR3 is TGTGCCATCAGCAGAGGGCGAGGGGAGCAAGAGACCCAGTACTTC.

The V call is TRBV29-1, the J call TRBJ2-7; the match to TRBD1 covers 9 bases. J gave up 1 base and V 4 bases, and 8 bases lay outside the gene matches. Germline CDR1 reads SQVTM; CDR2 reads ANQGSEA. This CDR3 region has 15 residues. In DNA, the CDR3 is TGCAGCGTTGGAGATCCCGGGACAGGGTCCTACGAGCAGTACTTC. This encodes CSVGDPGTGSYEQYF.

The chain has TRBV9 and TRBJ2-5; 10 positions match TRBD2. Trimming at V came to 3 bases and at J to 5 bases, leaving 7 bases not matched to a gene. This CDR3 region has 15 residues. Germline lookup yields CDR1 SGDLS and CDR2 YYNGEE. Here the CDR3 reads CASSAPGTSAETQYF. For the CDR3, the DNA is TGTGCCAGCAGCGCTCCCGGGACTAGCGCCGAGACCCAGTACTTC. Supplemented by reference TRBV9 and TRBJ2-5, the full variable domain reads DSGVTQTPKHLITATGQRVTLRCSPRSGDLSVYWYQQSLDQGLQFLIQYYNGEERAKGNILERFSAQQFPDLHSELNLSSLELGDSALYFCASSAPGTSAETQYFGPGTRLLVL.

This clonotype was seen a handful of times. The chain employs TRBV7-9 and TRBJ2-7; unclear D gene. CDR1 is SEHNR and CDR2 is FQNEAQ in the germline V gene (reference sequence). V lost 7 bases to trimming and J lost 0 bases, with 10 bases between them. CDR3 size: 13 residues. In DNA, the CDR3 is TGTGCCAGCAAAAATGGGGACTCCTACGAGCAGTACTTC. Its translation: CASKNGDSYEQYF.

The CDR3 nucleotides are TGTGCCAGCAGCTTAGGCGATCGGCCCCAGCATTTT. Amino acids: CASSLGDRPQHF. The chain is built from TRBV7-2 and TRBJ1-5; no firm D call. From germline, CDR1 is SGHTA and CDR2 FQGNSA. Trimming shortened V by 1 base and J by 9 bases, and 7 bases separated the two germline ends. This CDR3 comprises 12 residues.

This clonotype was detected many times. The V and J genes are TRBV20-1 and TRBJ2-7; D uncertain. V shed 3 bases and J shed 2 bases, with 5 bases lying between them. Germline CDR1 and CDR2: DFQATT and SNEGSKA (reference sequence). The CDR3 runs 11 residues. CDR3 amino acids: CSARLTYEQYF. CDR3 DNA: TGCAGTGCTAGGCTCACCTACGAGCAGTACTTC.

This chain connects TRBV30 to TRBJ1-2; D might be TRBD1 (6 bases). Germline values: CDR1 GTSNPN, CDR2 SVGIG (reference sequence). V was trimmed by 8 bases and J by 3 bases, leaving 19 bases between them. There are 14 residues in the CDR3. CDR3 nucleotide sequence: TGTGCCGTCAGGAGGACAGACAATTACTATGGCTACACCTTC. Its translation is CAVRRTDNYYGYTF.

The chain uses TRBV10-3 and TRBJ1-2; TRBD1 matches 10 bases. Germline V gene data show CDR1 as ENHRY and CDR2 as SYGVKD. Trimming at V came to 0 bases and at J to 8 bases, leaving 6 bases not matched to a gene. The CDR3 consists of 15 residues. CDR3 protein: CAISESGQGTYGYTF. In nucleotides, the CDR3 is TGTGCCATCAGTGAGTCGGGACAGGGGACGTACGGCTACACCTTC.

In this sample, this clonotype turned up a few times. V gene TRBV5-1 combines with J gene TRBJ2-5, with TRBD1 matching over 7 bases. Germline V lookup: CDR1 SGHRS, CDR2 YFSETQ. The V segment lost 5 bases and the J segment 3 bases; nucleotides outside the gene matches: 4. The CDR3 is 13 amino acids. This CDR3 is CASREGGEETQYF. The DNA for the CDR3 is TGCGCCAGCAGAGAAGGGGGCGAAGAGACCCAGTACTTC.

The chain combines TRBV28 with TRBJ1-5, with D unresolved. Trimming took 4 bases from V and 6 from J, leaving 7 bases between them. The CDR3 totals 12 residues. The V gene's germline CDR1 is MDHEN and CDR2 SYDVKM. The CDR3 sequence is CASSYYSQPQHF. The CDR3 region has the DNA TGTGCCAGCAGTTACTACTCTCAGCCCCAGCATTTT. The entire variable domain, with the rest obtained from reference TRBV28 and TRBJ1-5, is as follows: DVKVTQSSRYLVKRTGEKVFLECVQDMDHENMFWYRQDPGLGLRLIYFSYDVKMKEKGDIPEGYSVSREKKERFSLILESASTNQTSMYLCASSYYSQPQHFGDGTRLSIL.

This clonotype showed up just a few times. This chain uses TRBV5-6 with TRBJ2-7, with no clear D. Trimming removed 2 bases from V and 0 bases from J, with 6 bases in between. CDR1 is SGHDT and CDR2 is YYEEEE in the germline V gene. This CDR3 region has 13 residues. CDR3 DNA sequence: TGTGCCAGCAGCTTCGTGGCCTCCTACGAGCAGTACTTC. Amino acid sequence: CASSFVASYEQYF.

The gene calls are TRBV2 and TRBJ1-6; 11 positions match TRBD1. There are 15 residues in the CDR3. With V trimmed by 5 bases and J by 9 bases, 6 bases remained unmatched. Germline V gene data show CDR1 as SNHLY and CDR2 as FYNNEI. The CDR3 spells CASSFGQGAGSPLHF. Here the CDR3 DNA reads TGTGCCAGCAGTTTTGGACAGGGGGCAGGTTCACCCCTCCACTTT.

The V call is TRBV2, the J call TRBJ2-5; maybe TRBD1 (6 bases). The CDR3 extends over 13 amino acids. The germline CDR1 and CDR2 sequences are SNHLY and FYNNEI. V lost 8 bases and J 5 bases, leaving 15 bases between the germline ends. CDR3 sequence: CASYRTRGETQYF. CDR3 sequence (DNA): TGTGCCAGCTACCGCACGAGGGGGGAGACCCAGTACTTC.

Concerning this clonotype itself: An end of the junction does not agree with germline; a read error may underlie this. The chain couples TRBV19 to TRBJ1-1, with D hard to call. Per germline, CDR1 LNHDA and CDR2 SQIVND (reference sequence). The CDR3 runs to 14 residues. The CDR3 spells CASSIDQGNTEVFF. CDR3 nucleotide sequence: TGTGCCAGTAGTATAGATCAAGGCAACACTGAAGTTTTCTTT.

The J gene is TRBJ1-2, the V gene TRBV11-2; D unresolved. The ends were cut back, 1 base at V and 6 bases at J, with 12 bases in the middle. The germline V gene encodes CDR1 SGHAT and CDR2 FQNNGV. The CDR3 has 14 residues. The CDR3: CASSLVAGDDGYTF. For the CDR3, the DNA is TGTGCCAGCAGCTTAGTGGCGGGTGACGATGGCTACACCTTC.

This clonotype has a single count. This chain joins TRBV7-2 and TRBJ2-7, with 8 nucleotides matching TRBD2. Germline CDR1 is SGHTA and CDR2 is FQGNSA. V lost 0 bases to trimming and J lost 7 bases; unmatched junction nucleotides: 11. CDR3 size: 16 residues. The CDR3, as DNA: TGTGCCAGCAGCTTAGCGGCTAGCGGGTCCTTCAATGAGCAGTACTTC. Amino acids: CASSLAASGSFNEQYF. Full variable domain (missing parts from reference TRBV7-2 and TRBJ2-7): GAGVSQSPSNKVTEKGKDVELRCDPISGHTALYWYRQSLGQGLEFLIYFQGNSAPDKSGLPSDRFSAERTGGSVSTLTIQRTQQEDSAVYLCASSLAASGSFNEQYFGPGTRLTVT.